The sample holds many counts of the clone carrying this T cell receptor (beta chain). This entry comes from a study of shared clonotypes between healthy human individuals. On the study more broadly: Used for every donor were three CD4 naive, three CD4 memory, two CD8 naive and one CD8 memory plate.

Some clones are missing from TCRdb's copy, which holds only in-frame ones; the method was immunoSEQ multiplex PCR. The sample contains roughly 100,000 clones, about 70% of which appear only once. Combination of CD45RO+ cells with CCR7-negative CD45RA+ TemRA cells was used for CD8 memory. CDR3 size: 14 residues. Trimming took off 0 bases at V and 5 bases at J, with 7 bases between the two ends. Germline V lookup: CDR1 MNHEY, CDR2 SVGAGI. This sequence was found in a woman aged 30 to 39 in good health. Sequenced material: memory CD8+ T cells sorted from blood. The subset was: CD45RO+ cells pooled with CCR7-negative TemRA cells. J is TRBJ2-2 and V is TRBV6-5; D remains unclear. The CDR3 here is CASSYSLETGELFF. The CDR3 coding sequence is TGTGCCAGCAGTTACTCGTTGGAGACCGGGGAGCTGTTTTTT.